This note documents a single TCR beta chain sequence. Its antigen remains unidentified. The record originates from a study of T cell responses to AZD1222 COVID-19 vaccine. Study summary: Analysis merged second doses at about 4 or about 12 weeks. General study findings and limits: Spike-specific TCR repertoires showed rising breadth and depth after two AZD1222 doses. Per reports, nearly half of all spike-specific TCRs target regions that are unmutated in variants.

Repertoires were generated with immunoSEQ multiplex PCR, while TCRdb's copy carries only in-frame clones and drops some. Altogether 150,000 or so clones are present, 80% to 95% being singletons, with the ten largest covering around 1.5%. V lost 3 bases to trimming and J lost 4 bases; unmatched junction nucleotides: 6. Germline CDR1 reads SGDLS; CDR2 reads YYNGEE. The CDR3 runs 14 residues. The clonotype was recovered from an adult in good health. This material consisted of peripheral blood, taken on day 0 of AZD1222 vaccination. The chain carries TRBV9 and TRBJ2-5, with 7 bases identical to TRBD2. The CDR3 protein is CASSGIAGGETQYF. The DNA for the CDR3 is TGTGCCAGCAGCGGAATAGCGGGTGGAGAGACCCAGTACTTC.